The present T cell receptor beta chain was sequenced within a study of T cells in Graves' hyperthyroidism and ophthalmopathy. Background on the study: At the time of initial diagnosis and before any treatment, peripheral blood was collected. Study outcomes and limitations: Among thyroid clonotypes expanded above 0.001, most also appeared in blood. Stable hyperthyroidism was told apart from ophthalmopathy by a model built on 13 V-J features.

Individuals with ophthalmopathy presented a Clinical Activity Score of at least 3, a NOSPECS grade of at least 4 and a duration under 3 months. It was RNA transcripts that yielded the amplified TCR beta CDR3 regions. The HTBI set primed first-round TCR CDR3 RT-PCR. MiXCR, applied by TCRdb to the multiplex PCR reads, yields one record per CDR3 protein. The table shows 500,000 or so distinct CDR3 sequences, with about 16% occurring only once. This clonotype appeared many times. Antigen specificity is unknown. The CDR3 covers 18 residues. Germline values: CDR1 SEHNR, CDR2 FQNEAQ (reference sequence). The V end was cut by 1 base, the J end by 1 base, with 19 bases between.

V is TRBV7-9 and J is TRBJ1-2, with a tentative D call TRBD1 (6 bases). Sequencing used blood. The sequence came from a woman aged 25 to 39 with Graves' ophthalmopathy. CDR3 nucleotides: TGTGCCAGCAGCTTAGGCGAGTTTGGACAGAAGGATAACTATGGCTACACCTTC. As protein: CASSLGEFGQKDNYGYTF.